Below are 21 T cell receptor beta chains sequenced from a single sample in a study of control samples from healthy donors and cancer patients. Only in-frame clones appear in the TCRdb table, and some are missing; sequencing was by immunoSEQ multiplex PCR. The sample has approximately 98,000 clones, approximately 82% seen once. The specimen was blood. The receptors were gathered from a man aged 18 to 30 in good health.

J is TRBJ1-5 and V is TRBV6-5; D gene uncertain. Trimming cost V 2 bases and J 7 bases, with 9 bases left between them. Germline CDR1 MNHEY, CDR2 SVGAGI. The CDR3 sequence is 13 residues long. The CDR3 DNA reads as TGTGCCAGCAGTTACGGGTCGCTACAGCCCCAGCATTTT. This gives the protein CASSYGSLQPQHF.

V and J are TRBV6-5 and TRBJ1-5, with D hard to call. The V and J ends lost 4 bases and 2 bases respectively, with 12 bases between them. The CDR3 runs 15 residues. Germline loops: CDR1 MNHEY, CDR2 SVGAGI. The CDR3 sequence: CASSFRHIGNQPQHF. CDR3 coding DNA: TGTGCCAGCAGTTTCCGACATATCGGCAATCAGCCCCAGCATTTT.

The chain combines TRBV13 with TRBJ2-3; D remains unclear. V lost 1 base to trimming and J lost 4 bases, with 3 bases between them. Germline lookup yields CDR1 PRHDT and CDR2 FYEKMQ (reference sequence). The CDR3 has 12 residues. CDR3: CASSLDSDTQYF. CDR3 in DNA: TGTGCCAGCAGCTTAGATTCAGATACGCAGTATTTT. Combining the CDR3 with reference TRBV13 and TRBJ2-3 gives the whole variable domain AAGVIQSPRHLIKEKRETATLKCYPIPRHDTVYWYQQGPGQDPQFLISFYEKMQSDKGSIPDRFSAQQFSDYHSELNMSSLELGDSALYFCASSLDSDTQYFGPGTRLTVL.

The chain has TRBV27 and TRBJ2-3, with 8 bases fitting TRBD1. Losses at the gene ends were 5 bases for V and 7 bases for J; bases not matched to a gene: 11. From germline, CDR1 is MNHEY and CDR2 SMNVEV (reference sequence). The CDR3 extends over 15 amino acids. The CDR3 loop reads CASSPDRGPPNTQYF. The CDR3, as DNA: TGTGCCAGCAGTCCCGACAGGGGCCCCCCGAATACGCAGTATTTT.

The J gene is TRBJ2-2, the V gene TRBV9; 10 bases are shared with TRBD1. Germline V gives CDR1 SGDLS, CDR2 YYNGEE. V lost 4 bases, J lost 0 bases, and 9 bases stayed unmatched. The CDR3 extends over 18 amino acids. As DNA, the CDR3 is TGTGCCAGCAGCTTACCGACAGGGGGCCTCGCGAACACCGGGGAGCTGTTTTTT. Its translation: CASSLPTGGLANTGELFF.

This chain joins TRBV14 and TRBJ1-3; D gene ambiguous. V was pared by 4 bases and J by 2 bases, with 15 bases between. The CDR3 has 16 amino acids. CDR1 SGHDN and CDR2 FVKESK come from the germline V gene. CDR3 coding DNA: TGTGCCAGCAGCCTCTCGGCGGGGAATCCTGGAAACACCATATATTTT. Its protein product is CASSLSAGNPGNTIYF. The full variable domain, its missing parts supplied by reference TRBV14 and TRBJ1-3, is EAGVTQFPSHSVIEKGQTVTLRCDPISGHDNLYWYRRVMGKEIKFLLHFVKESKQDESGMPNNRFLAERTGGTYSTLKVQPAELEDSGVYFCASSLSAGNPGNTIYFGEGSWLTVV.

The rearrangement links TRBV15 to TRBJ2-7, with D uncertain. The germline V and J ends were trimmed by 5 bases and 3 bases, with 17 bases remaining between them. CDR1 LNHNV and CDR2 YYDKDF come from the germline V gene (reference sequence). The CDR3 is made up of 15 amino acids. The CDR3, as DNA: TGTGCCACCAGCCCCCCTGTGTCACGGAACTACGAGCAGTACGTC. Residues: CATSPPVSRNYEQYV.

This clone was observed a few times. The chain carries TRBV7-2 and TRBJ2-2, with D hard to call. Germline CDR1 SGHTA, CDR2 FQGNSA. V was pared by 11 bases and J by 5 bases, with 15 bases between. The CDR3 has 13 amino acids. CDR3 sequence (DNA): TGTGCCGTACGGCAGCTCAGTACCGGGGAGCTGTTTTTT. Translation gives CAVRQLSTGELFF.

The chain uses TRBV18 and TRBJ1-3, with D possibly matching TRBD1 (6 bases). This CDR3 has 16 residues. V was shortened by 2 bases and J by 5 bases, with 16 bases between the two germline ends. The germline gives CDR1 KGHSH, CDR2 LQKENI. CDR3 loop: CASSPKTGTNRNTIYF. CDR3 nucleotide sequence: TGTGCCAGCTCACCAAAAACGGGGACAAACAGAAACACCATATATTTT.

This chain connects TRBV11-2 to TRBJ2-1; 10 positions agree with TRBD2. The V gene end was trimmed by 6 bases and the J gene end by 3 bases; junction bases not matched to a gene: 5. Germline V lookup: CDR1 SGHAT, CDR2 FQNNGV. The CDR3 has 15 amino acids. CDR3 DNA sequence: TGTGCCAGCAGACAGGCTAGCGGGGGCTACAATGAGCAGTTCTTC. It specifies CASRQASGGYNEQFF.

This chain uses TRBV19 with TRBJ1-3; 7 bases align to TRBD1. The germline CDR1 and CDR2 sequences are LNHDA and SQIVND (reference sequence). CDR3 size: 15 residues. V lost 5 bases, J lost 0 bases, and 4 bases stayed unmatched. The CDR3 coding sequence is TGTGCCAGTAGTCCCTGGGACAGCTCTGGAAACACCATATATTTT. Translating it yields CASSPWDSSGNTIYF. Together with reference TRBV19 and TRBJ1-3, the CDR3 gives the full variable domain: DGGITQSPKYLFRKEGQNVTLSCEQNLNHDAMYWYRQDPGQGLRLIYYSQIVNDFQKGDIAEGYSVSREKKESFPLTVTSAQKNPTAFYLCASSPWDSSGNTIYFGEGSWLTVV.

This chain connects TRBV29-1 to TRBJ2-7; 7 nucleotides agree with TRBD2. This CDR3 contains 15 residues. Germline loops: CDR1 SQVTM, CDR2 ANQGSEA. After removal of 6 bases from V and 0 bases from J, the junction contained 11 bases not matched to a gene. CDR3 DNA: TGCAGCGTCGAGGGCGTAGCGGGCTACTCCTACGAGCAGTACTTC. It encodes CSVEGVAGYSYEQYF.

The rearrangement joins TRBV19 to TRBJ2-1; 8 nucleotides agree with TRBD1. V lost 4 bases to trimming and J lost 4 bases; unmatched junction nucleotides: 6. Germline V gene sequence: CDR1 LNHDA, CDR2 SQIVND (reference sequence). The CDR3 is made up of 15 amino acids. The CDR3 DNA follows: TGTGCCAGTAGTAACACAGGGGGGTCGTACAATGAGCAGTTCTTC. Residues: CASSNTGGSYNEQFF.

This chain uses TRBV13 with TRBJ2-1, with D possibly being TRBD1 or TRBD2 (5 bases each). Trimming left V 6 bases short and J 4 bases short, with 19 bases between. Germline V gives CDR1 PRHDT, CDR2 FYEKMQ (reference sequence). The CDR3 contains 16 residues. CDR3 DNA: TGTGCCAGCAGACGGGGCGCGGCCAGGGCGTACAATGAGCAGTTCTTC. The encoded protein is CASRRGAARAYNEQFF.

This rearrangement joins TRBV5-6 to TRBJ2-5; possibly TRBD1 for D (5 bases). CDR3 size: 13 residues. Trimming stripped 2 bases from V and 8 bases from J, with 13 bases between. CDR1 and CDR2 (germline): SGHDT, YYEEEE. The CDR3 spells CASSLLQVHTQYF. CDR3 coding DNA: TGTGCCAGCAGCTTACTACAGGTTCACACCCAGTACTTC.

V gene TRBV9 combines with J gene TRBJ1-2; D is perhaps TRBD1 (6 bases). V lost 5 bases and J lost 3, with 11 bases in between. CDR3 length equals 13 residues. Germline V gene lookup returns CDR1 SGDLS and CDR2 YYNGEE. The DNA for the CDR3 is TGTGCCAGCAGTCGACAGGCCTACTATGGCTACACCTTC. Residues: CASSRQAYYGYTF.

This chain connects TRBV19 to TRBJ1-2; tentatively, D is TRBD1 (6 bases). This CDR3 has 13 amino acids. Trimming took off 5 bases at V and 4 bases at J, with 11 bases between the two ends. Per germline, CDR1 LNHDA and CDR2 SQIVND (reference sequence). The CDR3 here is CASSPRGPYGYTF. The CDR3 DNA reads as TGTGCCAGTAGTCCCCGGGGGCCCTATGGCTACACCTTC.

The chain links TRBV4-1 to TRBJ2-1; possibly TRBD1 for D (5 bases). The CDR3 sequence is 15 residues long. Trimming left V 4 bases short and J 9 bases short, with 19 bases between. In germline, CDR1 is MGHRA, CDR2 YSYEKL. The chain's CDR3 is CASSPYPGWQGEQFF. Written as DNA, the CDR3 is TGCGCCAGCAGCCCTTACCCGGGCTGGCAGGGTGAGCAGTTCTTC.

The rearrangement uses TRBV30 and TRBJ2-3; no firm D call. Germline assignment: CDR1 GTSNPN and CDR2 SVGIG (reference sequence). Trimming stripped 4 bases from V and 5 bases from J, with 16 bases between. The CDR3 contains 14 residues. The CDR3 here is CAWNLPPSRDTQYF. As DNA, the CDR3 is TGTGCCTGGAACCTCCCCCCCTCTAGAGATACGCAGTATTTT.

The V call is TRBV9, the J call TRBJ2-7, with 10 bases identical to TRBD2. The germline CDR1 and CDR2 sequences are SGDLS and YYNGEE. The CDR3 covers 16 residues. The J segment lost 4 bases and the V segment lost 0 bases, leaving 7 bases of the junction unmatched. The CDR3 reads CASSVESVAGGYEQYF. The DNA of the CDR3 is TGTGCCAGCAGCGTAGAATCCGTAGCGGGAGGATACGAGCAGTACTTC.

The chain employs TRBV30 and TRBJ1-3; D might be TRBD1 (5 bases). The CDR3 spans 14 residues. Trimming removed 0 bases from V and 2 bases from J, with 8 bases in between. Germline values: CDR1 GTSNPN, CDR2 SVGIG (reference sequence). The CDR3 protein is CAWSVGTPGNTIYF. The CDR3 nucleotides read TGTGCCTGGAGTGTAGGGACCCCTGGAAACACCATATATTTT.